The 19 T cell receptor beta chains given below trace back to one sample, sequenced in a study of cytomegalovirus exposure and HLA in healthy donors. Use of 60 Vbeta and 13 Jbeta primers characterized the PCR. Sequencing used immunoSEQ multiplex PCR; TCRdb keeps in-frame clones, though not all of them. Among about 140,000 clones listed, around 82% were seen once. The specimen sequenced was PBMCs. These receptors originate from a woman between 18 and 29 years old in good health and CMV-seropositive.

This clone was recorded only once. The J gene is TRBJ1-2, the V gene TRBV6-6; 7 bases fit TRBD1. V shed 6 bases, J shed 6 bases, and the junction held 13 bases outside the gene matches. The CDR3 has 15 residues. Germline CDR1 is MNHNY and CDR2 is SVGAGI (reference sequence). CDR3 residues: CASRPRGRGADGYTF. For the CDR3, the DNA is TGTGCCAGCAGACCCCGGGGCAGGGGGGCGGATGGCTACACCTTC.

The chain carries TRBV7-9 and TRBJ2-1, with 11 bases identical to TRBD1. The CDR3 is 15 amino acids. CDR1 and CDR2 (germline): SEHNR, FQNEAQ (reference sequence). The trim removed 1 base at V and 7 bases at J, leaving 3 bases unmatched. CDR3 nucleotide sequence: TGTGCCAGCAGCTTAGGGACAGGGGGCAGAAATGAGCAGTTCTTC. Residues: CASSLGTGGRNEQFF.

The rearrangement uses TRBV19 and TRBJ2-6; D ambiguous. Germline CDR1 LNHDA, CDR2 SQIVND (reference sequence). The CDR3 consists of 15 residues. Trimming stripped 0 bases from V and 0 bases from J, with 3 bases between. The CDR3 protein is CASSIDGSGANVLTF. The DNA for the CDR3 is TGTGCCAGTAGTATAGACGGCTCTGGGGCCAACGTCCTGACTTTC.

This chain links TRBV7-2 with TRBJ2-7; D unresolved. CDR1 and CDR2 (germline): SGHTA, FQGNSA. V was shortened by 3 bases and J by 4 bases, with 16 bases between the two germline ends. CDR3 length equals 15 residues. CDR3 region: CASSLGPAIQYEQYF. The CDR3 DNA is TGTGCCAGCAGCTTGGGCCCCGCGATCCAATACGAGCAGTACTTC. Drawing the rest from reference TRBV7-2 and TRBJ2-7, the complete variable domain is GAGVSQSPSNKVTEKGKDVELRCDPISGHTALYWYRQSLGQGLEFLIYFQGNSAPDKSGLPSDRFSAERTGGSVSTLTIQRTQQEDSAVYLCASSLGPAIQYEQYFGPGTRLTVT.

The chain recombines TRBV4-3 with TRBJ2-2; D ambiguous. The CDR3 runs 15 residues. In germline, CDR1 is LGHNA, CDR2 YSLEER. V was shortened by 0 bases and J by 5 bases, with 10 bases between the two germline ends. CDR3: CASSQEGSRTGELFF. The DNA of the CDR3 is TGCGCCAGCAGCCAAGAGGGTAGCCGGACCGGGGAGCTGTTTTTT.

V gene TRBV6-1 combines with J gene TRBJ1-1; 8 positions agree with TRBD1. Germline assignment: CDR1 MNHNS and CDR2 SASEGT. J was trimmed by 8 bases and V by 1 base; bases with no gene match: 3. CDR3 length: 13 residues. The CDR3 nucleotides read TGTGCCAGCAGTGAAGTCAGGGGGCTAGAAGCTTTCTTT. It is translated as CASSEVRGLEAFF.

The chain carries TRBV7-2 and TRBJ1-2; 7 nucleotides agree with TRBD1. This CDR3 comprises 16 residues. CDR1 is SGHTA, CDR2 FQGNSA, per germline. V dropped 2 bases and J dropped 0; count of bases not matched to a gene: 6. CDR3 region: CASSLSPGTANYGYTF. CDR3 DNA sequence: TGTGCCAGCAGCTTATCCCCCGGGACAGCTAACTATGGCTACACCTTC.

CDR3 region: CASSPILSTNEKLFF. In DNA form, the CDR3 reads TGTGCCAGCAGCCCTATTTTGAGCACTAATGAAAAACTGTTTTTT. The chain uses TRBV7-9 and TRBJ1-4, with D hard to call. V was pared by 5 bases and J by 2 bases, with 12 bases between. Germline CDR1 is SEHNR and CDR2 is FQNEAQ (reference sequence). CDR3 length: 15 residues.

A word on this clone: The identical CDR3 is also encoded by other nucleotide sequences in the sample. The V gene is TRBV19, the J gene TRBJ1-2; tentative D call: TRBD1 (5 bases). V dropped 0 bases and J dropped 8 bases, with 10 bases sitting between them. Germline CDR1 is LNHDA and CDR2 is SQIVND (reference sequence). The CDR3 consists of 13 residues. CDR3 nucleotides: TGTGCCAGTAGTATAGAGGGGCGTCGCGGCTACACCTTC. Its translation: CASSIEGRRGYTF.

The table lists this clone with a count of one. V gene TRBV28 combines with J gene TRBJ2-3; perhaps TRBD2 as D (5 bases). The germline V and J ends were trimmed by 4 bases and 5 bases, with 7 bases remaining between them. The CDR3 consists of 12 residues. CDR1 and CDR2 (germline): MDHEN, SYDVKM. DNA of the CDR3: TGTGCCAGCAGTTCCCGGGAAGATACGCAGTATTTT. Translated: CASSSREDTQYF.

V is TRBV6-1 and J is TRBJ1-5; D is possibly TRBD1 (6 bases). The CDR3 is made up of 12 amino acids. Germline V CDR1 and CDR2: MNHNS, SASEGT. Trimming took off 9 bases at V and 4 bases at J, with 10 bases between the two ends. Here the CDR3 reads CASDRLNQPQHF. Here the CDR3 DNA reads TGTGCCAGTGACAGGTTAAATCAGCCCCAGCATTTT.

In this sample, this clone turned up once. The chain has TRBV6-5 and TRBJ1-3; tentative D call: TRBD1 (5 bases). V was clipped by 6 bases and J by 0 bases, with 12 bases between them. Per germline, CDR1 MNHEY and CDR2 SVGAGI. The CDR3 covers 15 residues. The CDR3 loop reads CASRQGISSGNTIYF. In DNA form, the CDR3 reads TGTGCCAGCAGGCAGGGAATAAGCTCTGGAAACACCATATATTTT.

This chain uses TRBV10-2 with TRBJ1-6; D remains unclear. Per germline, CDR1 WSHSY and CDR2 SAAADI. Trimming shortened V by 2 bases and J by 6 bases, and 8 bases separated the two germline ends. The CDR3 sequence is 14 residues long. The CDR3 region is CASSEGQRNSPLHF. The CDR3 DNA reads TGCGCCAGCAGTGAGGGTCAGCGTAATTCACCCCTCCACTTT.

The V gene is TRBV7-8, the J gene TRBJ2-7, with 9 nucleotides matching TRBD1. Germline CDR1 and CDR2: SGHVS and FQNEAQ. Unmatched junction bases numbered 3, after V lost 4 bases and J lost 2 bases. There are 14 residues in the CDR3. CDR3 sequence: CASSSDRGAYEQYF. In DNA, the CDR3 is TGTGCCAGCAGCTCAGACAGGGGGGCCTACGAGCAGTACTTC.

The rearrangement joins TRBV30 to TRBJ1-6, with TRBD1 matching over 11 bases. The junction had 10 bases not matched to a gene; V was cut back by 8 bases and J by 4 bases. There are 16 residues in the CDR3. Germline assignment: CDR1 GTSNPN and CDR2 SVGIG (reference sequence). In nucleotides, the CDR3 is TGTGCCCGGAAGGGGACAGGGGGTGGGTATAATTCACCCCTCCACTTT. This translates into CARKGTGGGYNSPLHF.

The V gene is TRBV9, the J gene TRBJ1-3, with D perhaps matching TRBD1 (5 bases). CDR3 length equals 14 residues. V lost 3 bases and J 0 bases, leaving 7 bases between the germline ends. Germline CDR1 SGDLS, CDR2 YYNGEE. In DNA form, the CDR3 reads TGTGCCAGCAGCGACAGGTCCTCTGGAAACACCATATATTTT. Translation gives CASSDRSSGNTIYF.

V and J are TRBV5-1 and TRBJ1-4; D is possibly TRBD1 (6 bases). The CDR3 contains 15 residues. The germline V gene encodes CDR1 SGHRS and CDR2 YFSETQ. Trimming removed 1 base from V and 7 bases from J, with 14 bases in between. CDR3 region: CASSLTSGEREKLFF. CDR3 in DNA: TGCGCCAGCAGCTTGACGTCAGGGGAACGTGAAAAACTGTTTTTT.

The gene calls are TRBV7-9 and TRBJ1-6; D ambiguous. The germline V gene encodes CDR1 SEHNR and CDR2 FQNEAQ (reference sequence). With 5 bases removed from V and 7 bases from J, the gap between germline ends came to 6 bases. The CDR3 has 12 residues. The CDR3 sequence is CASSRENSPLHF. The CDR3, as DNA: TGTGCCAGCAGCCGCGAAAATTCACCCCTCCACTTT.

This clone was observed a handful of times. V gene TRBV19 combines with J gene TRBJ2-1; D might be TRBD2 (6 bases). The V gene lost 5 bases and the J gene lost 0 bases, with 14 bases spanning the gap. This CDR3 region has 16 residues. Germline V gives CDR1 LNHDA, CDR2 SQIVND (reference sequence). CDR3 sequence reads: CASSPQRVSSYNEQFF. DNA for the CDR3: TGTGCCAGTAGTCCTCAGCGGGTGAGCTCCTACAATGAGCAGTTCTTC.